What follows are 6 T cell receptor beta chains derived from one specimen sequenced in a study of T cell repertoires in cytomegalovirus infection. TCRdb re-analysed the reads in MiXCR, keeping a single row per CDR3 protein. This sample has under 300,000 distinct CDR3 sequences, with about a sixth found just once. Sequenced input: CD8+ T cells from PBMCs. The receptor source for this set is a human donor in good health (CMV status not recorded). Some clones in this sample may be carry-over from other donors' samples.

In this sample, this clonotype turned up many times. DNA for the CDR3: TGTGCCAGCAGCGCGTGGCGGCAGGGAGGGGGCAATGAGCAGTTCTTC. This sequence encodes CASSAWRQGGGNEQFF. The genes are TRBV7-9 and TRBJ2-1, with D possibly TRBD2 on 7 matching bases. The CDR3 spans 16 residues. The V end was cut by 5 bases, the J end by 6 bases, with 20 bases between. Germline CDR1 is SEHNR and CDR2 is FQNEAQ (reference sequence).

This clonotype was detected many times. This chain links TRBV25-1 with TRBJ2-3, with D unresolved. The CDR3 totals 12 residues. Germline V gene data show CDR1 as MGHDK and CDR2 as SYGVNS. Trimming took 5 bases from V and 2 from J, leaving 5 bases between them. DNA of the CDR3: TGTGCCAGCAGTCCCCACACAGATACGCAGTATTTT. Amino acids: CASSPHTDTQYF.

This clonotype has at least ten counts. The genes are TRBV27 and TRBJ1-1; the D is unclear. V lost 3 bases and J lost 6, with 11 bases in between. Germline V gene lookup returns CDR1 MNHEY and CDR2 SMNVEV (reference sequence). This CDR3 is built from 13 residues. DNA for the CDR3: TGTGCCAGCAGTTTTGGACTTAGCGCTGAAGCTTTCTTT. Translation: CASSFGLSAEAFF.

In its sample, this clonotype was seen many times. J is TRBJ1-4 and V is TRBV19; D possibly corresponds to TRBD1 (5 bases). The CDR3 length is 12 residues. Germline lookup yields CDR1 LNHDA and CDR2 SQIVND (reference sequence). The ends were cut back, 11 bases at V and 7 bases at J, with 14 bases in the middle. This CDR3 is CASWGGGEKLFF. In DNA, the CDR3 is TGTGCCTCGTGGGGCGGGGGTGAAAAACTGTTTTTT.

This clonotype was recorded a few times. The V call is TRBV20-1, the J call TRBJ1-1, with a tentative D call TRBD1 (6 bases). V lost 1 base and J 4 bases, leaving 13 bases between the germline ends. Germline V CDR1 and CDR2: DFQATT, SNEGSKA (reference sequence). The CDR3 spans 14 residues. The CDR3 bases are TGCAGTGCTAGAGTATCCAGGGGAGGCACTGAAGCTTTCTTT. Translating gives CSARVSRGGTEAFF.

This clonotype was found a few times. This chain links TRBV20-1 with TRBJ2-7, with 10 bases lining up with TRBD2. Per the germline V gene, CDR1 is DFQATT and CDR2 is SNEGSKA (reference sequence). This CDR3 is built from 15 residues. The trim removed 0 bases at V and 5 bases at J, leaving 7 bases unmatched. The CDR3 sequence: CSARDLLAGGNEQYF. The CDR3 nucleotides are TGCAGTGCTAGAGATTTGTTAGCGGGGGGCAACGAGCAGTACTTC.